There are a few counts of the clone carrying this T cell receptor beta chain. Its antigen is as yet unknown. The data were taken from a study of T-cell reconstitution after alpha-beta-depleted transplantation in children. Study-level points and caveats: Several hundred expanded graft clones reportedly gave rise to the alpha-beta T cells present about two months after transplant. High day-60 TCRbeta diversity in some patients came from surviving recipient T cells and thymic progenitors.

Unique molecular identifiers featured in how the TCRbeta library was prepared. A single record per CDR3 protein comes from TCRdb applying MiXCR to the PCR reads. This table has 90,000 to 100,000 distinct CDR3 sequences, about 22% appearing once. The source is a boy aged 2 to 9 with acute lymphoblastic leukemia, due to receive a stem cell transplant. Material: PBMCs, obtained before TCRalphabeta/CD19-depleted stem cell transplant.

Written as DNA, the CDR3 is TGCGCCAGCAGCTTGGGGACTAGCAACTACGAGCAGTACTTC. This codes for CASSLGTSNYEQYF. This chain connects TRBV5-1 to TRBJ2-7; 8 bases fit TRBD2. Germline V gene data show CDR1 as SGHRS and CDR2 as YFSETQ. With V trimmed by 0 bases and J by 3 bases, 2 bases remained unmatched. CDR3 size: 14 residues.